What follows describes a single T cell receptor beta chain. Antigen: not known. Profiling relied on immunoSEQ multiplex PCR, and the TCRdb table lists in-frame clones only, not all of them. The sample contains some 500,000 clones, 85% to 90% of which appear only once. From germline, CDR1 is MNHEY and CDR2 SVGAGI. The V gene lost 4 bases and the J gene lost 4 bases, with 11 bases spanning the gap. The CDR3 has 14 amino acids. The data were obtained in a study of Ad26.COV2.S vaccination and SARS-CoV-2 variants. Study observations and caveats: Reported findings describe substantial breadth in spike-specific CD8+ and CD4+ T cell responses following vaccination.

The treatment was: about 20 received Ad26.COV2.S at low or high dose, single or two shots; about five received placebo; per-sample allocation not given. The investigators took samples on day 63 after the first vaccine or placebo injection. This adult donor, from Boston, was 18-55 years old. The clonotype comes from a person between 18 and 65 years old who received the Ad26.COV2.S COVID-19 vaccine or a placebo. The rearrangement links TRBV6-5 to TRBJ1-5; no reliable D call. The sequenced sample was peripheral blood, obtained in a trial of Ad26.COV2.S vaccine versus placebo. The chain's CDR3 is CASSSFGMNQPQHF. The CDR3 nucleotides are TGTGCCAGCAGTTCCTTCGGCATGAATCAGCCCCAGCATTTT.